This T cell receptor (beta chain) comes out of a study of blood T cell repertoires in COVID-19. Overall study: T cells, B-cell-depleted T cells, or PBMCs supplied cDNA or gDNA.

CDR1 is SGHNT and CDR2 is YYREEE in the germline V gene (reference sequence). The CDR3 totals 13 residues. V dropped 5 bases and J dropped 1 base, with 9 bases sitting between them. Authors' processing steps: Nucleated cell counts were estimated from reference gene primer amplification. Assay used: immunoSEQ multiplex PCR; TCRdb lists only in-frame clones, some missing. Clone size and the V and J calls come from that table; the DNA yielded D and trimming. The sample includes some 210,000 clones, more than 70% of them seen just once. The source is a man in his fifties with active or convalescent COVID-19. The chain joins TRBV5-4 to TRBJ1-1, with D tentatively TRBD1 (5 bases). What was sequenced was peripheral blood. The CDR3 protein is CASRSDTNTEAFF. DNA for the CDR3: TGTGCCAGCAGGTCGGACACGAACACTGAAGCTTTCTTT.